Each of the 3 T cell receptor beta chains below was sequenced from the same sample in a study of cytomegalovirus exposure and HLA in healthy donors. The PCR made use of 60 Vbeta and 13 Jbeta primers. Sequencing used immunoSEQ multiplex PCR; TCRdb keeps in-frame clones, though not all of them. The sample records roughly 240,000 clones, roughly 81% being singletons. Sequenced input: PBMCs. Source of these receptors: a girl aged 2 to 10 in good health and CMV-seronegative.

The chain uses TRBV6-1 and TRBJ2-7, with D perhaps matching TRBD1 (5 bases). V was shortened by 4 bases and J by 7 bases, with 14 bases between the two germline ends. The CDR3 contains 13 residues. In germline, CDR1 is MNHNS, CDR2 SASEGT. The CDR3 nucleotides read TGTGCCAGCAGTGGGACACCTATTCGGGAGCAGTACTTC. The encoded protein is CASSGTPIREQYF.

The chain links TRBV6-5 to TRBJ2-4; D possibly corresponds to TRBD2 (7 bases). Germline lookup yields CDR1 MNHEY and CDR2 SVGAGI. This CDR3 is 15 amino acids long. V dropped 0 bases and J dropped 8 bases, with 14 bases sitting between them. CDR3 residues: CASSYSLGGPDIQYF. CDR3 DNA: TGTGCCAGCAGTTACTCGTTGGGGGGGCCGGACATTCAGTACTTC.

The genes are TRBV30 and TRBJ1-2; possible D gene TRBD1, 5 bases. V dropped 0 bases and J dropped 9 bases, with 20 bases sitting between them. The length of the CDR3 is 15 residues. The germline V gene has CDR1 GTSNPN and CDR2 SVGIG (reference sequence). The CDR3 sequence is CAWSVSLGRVISYTF. CDR3 DNA sequence: TGTGCCTGGAGTGTATCACTGGGGCGCGTTATAAGCTACACCTTC.